What follows are 15 T cell receptor beta chains derived from one specimen sequenced in a study of blood T cell repertoires in COVID-19. The protocol was immunoSEQ multiplex PCR, while the TCRdb copy is restricted to in-frame clones and leaves out a portion. The table lists 9,000 to 9,500 clones, 65% to 90% of them singletons, with roughly 8% in the top ten. Sequences were obtained from peripheral blood. These receptor sequences come from a human donor in a cohort sampled during active COVID-19.

This clone was seen once. The chain carries TRBV28 and TRBJ1-1; TRBD1 agrees at 7 bases. The germline V gene has CDR1 MDHEN and CDR2 SYDVKM. V lost 5 bases and J lost 4; bases outside the gene matches: 7. CDR3 length equals 14 residues. The CDR3 DNA follows: TGTGCCAGCAGTCAAACCGGGACAGCCACTGAAGCTTTCTTT. Translating gives CASSQTGTATEAFF.

The chain has TRBV29-1 and TRBJ2-1; 10 positions match TRBD1. Trimming removed 4 bases from V and 5 bases from J; junction bases left unmatched: 5. The CDR3 length is 14 residues. Germline values: CDR1 SQVTM, CDR2 ANQGSEA. This CDR3 reads CSVAGTGDHNEQFF. As DNA, the CDR3 is TGCAGCGTTGCTGGGACAGGGGACCACAATGAGCAGTTCTTC.

V is TRBV5-1 and J is TRBJ2-1, with 9 bases identical to TRBD2. The junction had 13 bases not matched to a gene; V was cut back by 6 bases and J by 9 bases. Per the germline V gene, CDR1 is SGHRS and CDR2 is YFSETQ. The CDR3 is made up of 15 amino acids. CDR3 in DNA: TGCGCCAGCACAGAGTCTGCGGGAGGGCCTCGTGAGCAGTTCTTC. It is translated as CASTESAGGPREQFF.

CDR3 sequence reads: CASSARTSGTYEQYF. The CDR3 region has the DNA TGTGCCAGCAGTGCCCGGACTAGCGGGACCTACGAGCAGTACTTC. This chain joins TRBV28 and TRBJ2-7; TRBD2 aligns across 12 bases. Trimming cost V 5 bases and J 2 bases; bases outside gene matches: 4. Germline assignment: CDR1 MDHEN and CDR2 SYDVKM. The CDR3 covers 15 residues.

The chain carries TRBV5-1 and TRBJ2-7, with TRBD2 identical over 11 bases. The CDR3 is 14 residues long. V was pared by 6 bases and J by 1 base, with 3 bases of the junction left unmatched. Per germline, CDR1 SGHRS and CDR2 YFSETQ. The CDR3, as DNA: TGCGCCAGCAATACTAGCGGGAGTTCCTACGAGCAGTACTTC. Translation gives CASNTSGSSYEQYF. The complete variable domain, with remaining parts taken from reference TRBV5-1 and TRBJ2-7, reads KAGVTQTPRYLIKTRGQQVTLSCSPISGHRSVSWYQQTPGQGLQFLFEYFSETQRNKGNFPGRFSGRQFSNSRSEMNVSTLELGDSALYLCASNTSGSSYEQYFGPGTRLTVT.

A single count supports this clone. Mismatch with germline at one junction end may stem from a read error. The rearrangement uses TRBV7-7 and TRBJ2-5, with 11 positions matching TRBD2. From germline, CDR1 is SSHAT and CDR2 FNYEAQ (reference sequence). The CDR3 length is 17 residues. As DNA, the CDR3 is TGTGCTAGCAGCTTAGCTCCCACTAGCGGGAGTGTGGAGACCCAGTACTTC. It specifies CASSLAPTSGSVETQYF.

This chain links TRBV28 with TRBJ1-2; D uncertain. CDR3 length: 12 residues. Germline V gene data show CDR1 as MDHEN and CDR2 as SYDVKM. V was shortened by 1 base and J by 8 bases, with 8 bases between the two germline ends. For the CDR3, the DNA is TGTGCCAGCAGTTTATTGACTGGGGGCTACACCTTC. Its protein product is CASSLLTGGYTF.

On this clone itself: The junction departs from germline at one end; a sequencing error may be responsible. The chain links TRBV2 to TRBJ1-5; D remains unclear. The CDR3 extends over 14 amino acids. Germline loops: CDR1 SNHLY, CDR2 FYNNEI. CDR3 bases: TGTGCCAGCAGTGACATTAATAGCAATCAGCCCCAACATTTT. Encoded protein: CASSDINSNQPQHF. Full variable domain (remainder filled in from reference TRBV2 and TRBJ1-5): EPEVTQTPSHQVTQMGQEVILRCVPISNHLYFYWYRQILGQKVEFLVSFYNNEISEKSEIFDDQFSVERPDGSNFTLKIRSTKLEDSAMYFCASSDINSNQPQHFGDGTRLSIL.

This clone was found once. The gene calls are TRBV18 and TRBJ2-7, with 7 bases fitting TRBD1. V lost 7 bases to trimming and J lost 2 bases; unmatched junction nucleotides: 11. The CDR3 has 15 residues. Germline CDR1 KGHSH, CDR2 LQKENI. The CDR3 nucleotides are TGTGCCAGCTATTCCGGTCTCGGGACAGCCTACGAGCAGTACTTC. Translated, it gives CASYSGLGTAYEQYF.

This chain joins TRBV5-1 and TRBJ2-3, with 9 bases lining up with TRBD1. Trimming cost V 5 bases and J 2 bases; bases outside gene matches: 6. The CDR3 has 15 residues. Germline CDR1 SGHRS, CDR2 YFSETQ. The chain's CDR3 is CASSQGTGLTDTQYF. CDR3 DNA sequence: TGCGCCAGCAGTCAAGGGACAGGGCTCACAGATACGCAGTATTTT.

J is TRBJ2-6 and V is TRBV9, with 10 nucleotides matching TRBD2. V gave up 4 bases and J gave up 2 bases; unmatched junction bases: 9. CDR3 size: 18 residues. CDR1 and CDR2 from the germline V gene are SGDLS and YYNGEE. CDR3 residues: CASSPLGLAGAGANVLTF. CDR3 DNA sequence: TGTGCCAGCAGCCCCCTTGGGCTAGCGGGAGCTGGGGCCAACGTCCTGACTTTC. Supplemented by reference TRBV9 and TRBJ2-6, the full variable domain reads DSGVTQTPKHLITATGQRVTLRCSPRSGDLSVYWYQQSLDQGLQFLIQYYNGEERAKGNILERFSAQQFPDLHSELNLSSLELGDSALYFCASSPLGLAGAGANVLTFGAGSRLTVL.

The V and J genes are TRBV27 and TRBJ2-1; D may be TRBD1 (6 bases). CDR3 length equals 14 residues. In germline, CDR1 is MNHEY, CDR2 SMNVEV (reference sequence). V was pared by 2 bases and J by 7 bases, with 12 bases between. CDR3 region: CASSLHQQGNEQFF. The CDR3 nucleotides are TGTGCCAGCAGTTTACACCAACAGGGAAATGAGCAGTTCTTC.

Here the CDR3 reads CASSVGPMGSSYNEQFF. The CDR3 nucleotides read TGTGCCAGCAGCGTAGGGCCTATGGGGAGCTCCTACAATGAGCAGTTCTTC. This chain joins TRBV9 and TRBJ2-1, with a weak D call TRBD2 (5 bases). This CDR3 spans 17 amino acids. The germline CDR1 and CDR2 sequences are SGDLS and YYNGEE. The V end was cut by 0 bases, the J end by 0 bases, with 13 bases between.

The genes are TRBV3-1 (or the pseudogene TRBV3-2) and TRBJ2-2, with TRBD2 identical over 9 bases. The trim removed 0 bases at V and 5 bases at J, leaving 1 base unmatched. This CDR3 contains 15 residues. Germline values: CDR1 LGHDT, CDR2 YNNKEL (reference sequence). In nucleotides, the CDR3 is TGTGCCAGCAGCCAAGAGCGGGAGGGGACCGGGGAGCTGTTTTTT. Protein sequence: CASSQEREGTGELFF.

The chain uses TRBV9 and TRBJ2-2, with a weak D call TRBD1 (5 bases). V lost 2 bases and J 8 bases, leaving 16 bases between the germline ends. The CDR3 runs to 15 residues. In germline, CDR1 is SGDLS, CDR2 YYNGEE. This chain's CDR3 is CASSVQGANAGELFF. CDR3 bases: TGTGCCAGCAGCGTGCAGGGCGCGAATGCAGGGGAGCTGTTTTTT. Supplemented by reference TRBV9 and TRBJ2-2, the full variable domain reads DSGVTQTPKHLITATGQRVTLRCSPRSGDLSVYWYQQSLDQGLQFLIQYYNGEERAKGNILERFSAQQFPDLHSELNLSSLELGDSALYFCASSVQGANAGELFFGEGSRLTVL.